The clone carrying this T cell receptor (beta chain) was seen many times. Its antigen remains unidentified. A read error may account for a junction end that differs from germline. Primers used in a second PCR of roughly 7 to 12 cycles were a sample-barcoded 5' primer and a J-beta primer mix. TCRdb re-called the 5' RACE reads through MiXCR, storing one row per CDR3 protein. Of 1.5 million to 2 million distinct CDR3 sequences in the sample, roughly 30% were seen once. This record belongs to a study of blood T cells in healthy people across ages. Background on the study: With template switching, about one barcoded beta molecule was captured per two T cells. General study points: Estimates of total diversity, which came from one million sequenced T cells, were considered to be underestimates. Both higher diversity and more naive CD4+ cells marked long-lived donors when set against aged donors.

This CDR3 spans 12 amino acids. From germline, CDR1 is MNHEY and CDR2 SVGEGT. Each sample had at least 7 million PBMCs isolated. The genes are TRBV6-2 or TRBV6-3 and TRBJ2-1; D is unresolved. Material for sequencing was blood. This receptor was identified in a woman in her twenties or thirties in good health. The CDR3 is CASSYSHNEQFF. The CDR3 coding sequence is TGTGCCAGCAGTTACTCCCACAATGAGCAGTTCTTC.